The clone carrying this TCR beta chain was seen at least ten times. Antigen: not known. One entry per CDR3 protein, called by TCRdb with MiXCR from the 5' RACE reads. In the table there are some 200,000 distinct CDR3 sequences, roughly 25% of which are singletons. These data are taken from a study of CD8 T cells in ankylosing spondylitis. The study, taken as a whole, reports: According to the report, clones linked to the disease were significantly enriched in matched synovial fluid samples taken from ankylosing spondylitis patients.

V was shortened by 6 bases and J by 10 bases, with 12 bases between the two germline ends. The length of the CDR3 is 12 residues. Germline V lookup: CDR1 MNHEY, CDR2 SVGAGI. V gene TRBV6-5 combines with J gene TRBJ1-4, with a weak D call TRBD1 (5 bases). The source material was blood, either unsorted or a sorted T cell fraction (not recorded which). This TCR derives from a male donor with ankylosing spondylitis or in good health (not recorded which). The DNA of the CDR3 is TGTGCCAGCAGCCCCGGACAAGGAAAACTGTTTTTT. Its translation is CASSPGQGKLFF.